The clone carrying this T cell receptor beta chain was found many times. Its antigen is unknown. cDNA molecules, individually, were tagged with unique molecular identifiers. MiXCR, applied by TCRdb to the 5' RACE reads, yields one record per CDR3 protein. The table includes about 25,000 distinct CDR3 sequences, nearly 5% detected once. V was cut by 7 bases and J by 2 bases, with 14 bases left in between. The germline V gene encodes CDR1 SQVTM and CDR2 ANQGSEA. This CDR3 has 13 residues. The data belong to a study of early T cells in non-severe SARS-CoV-2 infection. Across the whole study: Bulk RNA from unsorted whole blood was sequenced; chains were unpaired. Study conclusions and caveats: The study's VDJdb matching favored anti-spike CD8 responses and missed private and CD4 specificities.

V is TRBV29-1 and J is TRBJ1-2; no clear D. This clonotype originated in an adult who was a healthcare worker with PCR-confirmed SARS-CoV-2 infection or an uninfected control (not recorded which). Sequenced input: whole blood. The CDR3, as DNA: TGCAGCGGTGGCCAGGTGGGGAACTATGGCTACACCTTC. Amino acids: CSGGQVGNYGYTF.